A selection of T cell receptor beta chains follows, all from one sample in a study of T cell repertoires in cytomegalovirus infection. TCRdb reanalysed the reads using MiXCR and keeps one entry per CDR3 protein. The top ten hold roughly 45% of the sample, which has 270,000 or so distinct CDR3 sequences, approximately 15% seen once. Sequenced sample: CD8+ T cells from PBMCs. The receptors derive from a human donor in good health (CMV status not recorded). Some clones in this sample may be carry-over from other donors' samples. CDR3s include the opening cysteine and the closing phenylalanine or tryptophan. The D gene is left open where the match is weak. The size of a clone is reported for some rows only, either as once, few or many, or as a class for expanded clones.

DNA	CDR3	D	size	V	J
TGTGCCAGCATTCTATTCACCAGGACGAACACTGAAGCTTTCTTT	CASILFTRTNTEAFF	NA	once	TRBV6-6	TRBJ1-1
TGTGCCAGCAGTTCCACGGGCAGGGGCTGGGAGGGTACGGCTTTCTTT	CASSSTGRGWEGTAFF	NA	NA	TRBV28	TRBJ1-1
TGCAGCGGCACACAGGGCTTCAATCAGCCCCAGCATTTT	CSGTQGFNQPQHF	NA	few	TRBV20-1	TRBJ1-5
TGTGCCAGCAGTTACTCGTTTGGGACTAGCCGGGCCGAGACCCAGTACTTC	CASSYSFGTSRAETQYF	TRBD2	few	TRBV6-5	TRBJ2-5
TGTGCCAGCAGTTTAAGGGGTGATGGCAATCAGCCCCAGCATTTT	CASSLRGDGNQPQHF	NA	NA	TRBV28	TRBJ1-5
TGTGCCAGCGCTATCGGGGGGAGGACTGAAGCTTTCTTT	CASAIGGRTEAFF	NA	few	TRBV27	TRBJ1-1
TGTGCCAGCAGTCGCGGGGATCCCTCCTACAATGAGCAGTTCTTC	CASSRGDPSYNEQFF	NA	NA	TRBV27	TRBJ2-1
TGTGCCAGCAGCCAAGTCAATTCCCGGGACTATAAAGAGACCCAGTACTTC	CASSQVNSRDYKETQYF	TRBD2	NA	TRBV3-1	TRBJ2-5
TGTGCCAGCAGCAAACGGTTGGGGAGGGAAGAGACCCAGTACTTC	CASSKRLGREETQYF	TRBD2	many	TRBV12-3/TRBV12-4	TRBJ2-5
TGTGCCAGCACCTCGGACCCGTTAGTAGTTAACTACGAGCAGTACTTC	CASTSDPLVVNYEQYF	NA	few	TRBV2	TRBJ2-7
TGTGCCAGCTCACCAAGAGGGAGACGGGAATACAATGAGCAGTTCTTC	CASSPRGRREYNEQFF	NA	once	TRBV18	TRBJ2-1
TGTGCCAGCAGCACACCCGGGACTGGGGGCACAGATACGCAGTATTTT	CASSTPGTGGTDTQYF	NA	NA	TRBV9	TRBJ2-3
TGTGCCAGCAGCTCACACCTAGCGGGGGGGCCGGATGAGCAGTTCTTC	CASSSHLAGGPDEQFF	TRBD2	few	TRBV6-6	TRBJ2-1
TGTGCCAGCAGCCCTTCGTGGGGGATTGAGGGCAATCAGCCCCAGCATTTT	CASSPSWGIEGNQPQHF	NA	NA	TRBV12-3/TRBV12-4	TRBJ1-5
TGCGCCAGCAGCATAGGGGACCTATTTCACAATGAGCAGTTCTTC	CASSIGDLFHNEQFF	NA	few	TRBV5-1	TRBJ2-1
TGTGCCAGCAGCCACGGGACAGGGGGCCTCGAGCAGTACTTC	CASSHGTGGLEQYF	TRBD1	many	TRBV7-6	TRBJ2-7
TGTGCCAGCAGTTACTCGCTCCGGGACGACACTGAAGCTTTCTTT	CASSYSLRDDTEAFF	NA	many	TRBV6-2/TRBV6-3	TRBJ1-1
TGTGCCAGCAGCAAGGGGGAGCATGAAAAACTGTTTTTT	CASSKGEHEKLFF	NA	many	TRBV11-2	TRBJ1-4
TGCGCCAGCAGCCCCCACGGGACAGGGGACGCCTACGAGCAGTACTTC	CASSPHGTGDAYEQYF	TRBD1	NA	TRBV4-1	TRBJ2-7
TGTGCCAGCAGTTACCCGGACAGGGGAAGGATGAACACTGAAGCTTTCTTT	CASSYPDRGRMNTEAFF	TRBD1	many	TRBV6-2/TRBV6-3	TRBJ1-1
TGTGCCAGCAGCGCGGATGGGGGGGTGTTATACGAGCAGTACTTC	CASSADGGVLYEQYF	TRBD2	NA	TRBV9	TRBJ2-7
TGTGCCAGCAGCCCAAGTGGGACATCGGGGAGCTATGGCTACACCTTC	CASSPSGTSGSYGYTF	NA	few	TRBV11-2	TRBJ1-2
TGCGCCAGCAGCTACCAGGGACTAGCGGAATTCACAGATACGCAGTATTTT	CASSYQGLAEFTDTQYF	TRBD2	many	TRBV5-1	TRBJ2-3
TGTGCCAGCAGTTCCTTGACTTACACCGGGGAGCTGTTTTTT	CASSSLTYTGELFF	NA	many	TRBV12-3/TRBV12-4	TRBJ2-2
TGTGCCAGCACCTTCCGGGGGGCCAATGAGCAGTTCTTC	CASTFRGANEQFF	NA	NA	TRBV13	TRBJ2-1
TGCAGTGCTAGGGTGCCTCTGGGACAGGGGATAATGTTCGTATCTGAAGCTTTCTTT	CSARVPLGQGIMFVSEAFF	TRBD1	NA	TRBV20-1	TRBJ1-1
TGTGCCAGCAGGGACAGGGGCATGGACACTGAAGCTTTCTTT	CASRDRGMDTEAFF	TRBD1	many	TRBV2	TRBJ1-1
TGTGCCAGCAGCTTAGATTTGAGTGAAGATACGCAGTATTTT	CASSLDLSEDTQYF	NA	NA	TRBV7-6	TRBJ2-3
TGTGCCAGTAGCCATGACAGTTATAGCAATCAGCCCCAGCATTTT	CASSHDSYSNQPQHF	NA	once	TRBV19	TRBJ1-5
TGTGCCAGCAGCTTAGTTAGCCACCTTAATGAAAAACTGTTTTTT	CASSLVSHLNEKLFF	NA	many	TRBV7-9	TRBJ1-4
TGTGCCAGCAGTCCGATTCAGGGTTTGAATGAAAAACTGTTTTTT	CASSPIQGLNEKLFF	NA	many	TRBV28	TRBJ1-4
TGTGCCAGCGGACAGGGGAACGGGGCCAACGTCCTGACTTTC	CASGQGNGANVLTF	TRBD1	NA	TRBV19	TRBJ2-6
TGTGCCAGCAGCGGCCCCGGGTCGGGGTACGAGCAGTACTTC	CASSGPGSGYEQYF	NA	many	TRBV7-9	TRBJ2-7
TGTGCCACCAGCAGAGGGGGGAGCTCCTACAATGAGCAGTTCTTC	CATSRGGSSYNEQFF	NA	NA	TRBV15	TRBJ2-1
TGTGCCAGCAGTTCTTTCCCCCCCGAAGACAGGTGGGGTGGCTACACCTTC	CASSSFPPEDRWGGYTF	NA	NA	TRBV27	TRBJ1-2
TGTGCCATTAAAGCGGAACAAAACTACGAGCAGTACTTC	CAIKAEQNYEQYF	NA	many	TRBV10-3	TRBJ2-7
TGTGCCAGCAGTTTCGGGGCGTCCGGCAGTCAGTTCTTC	CASSFGASGSQFF	NA	few	TRBV27	TRBJ2-1
TGTGCCAGCAGTTACTCGAGAGTGGGCGGGGGGGCCGGTAATGAGCAGTTCTTC	CASSYSRVGGGAGNEQFF	TRBD2	NA	TRBV6-6	TRBJ2-1
TGTGCCATCAGGCCGGGACACACCACAGATACGCAGTATTTT	CAIRPGHTTDTQYF	NA	few	TRBV10-3	TRBJ2-3
TGCGCCAGCAGCCCCGGGACAGGAATTAATGAGCAGTTCTTC	CASSPGTGINEQFF	TRBD1	few	TRBV4-1	TRBJ2-1
TGTGCCAGCAGCCCGGTCCGGCAACACGAGCAGTACTTC	CASSPVRQHEQYF	NA	few	TRBV3-1	TRBJ2-7
TGTGCCAGCAGCCTGAGTGGGCTAGCGGGGGGAGATACGCAGTATTTT	CASSLSGLAGGDTQYF	TRBD2	many	TRBV7-2	TRBJ2-3
TGTGCCAGCAGCTTACTCGGACAAGGTCCCTACAATGAGCAGTTCTTC	CASSLLGQGPYNEQFF	NA	NA	TRBV7-9	TRBJ2-1